Listed below are T cell receptor beta chains from one sample, sequenced in a study of T cell responses to AZD1222 COVID-19 vaccine. Assay: immunoSEQ multiplex PCR; the TCRdb copy retains only in-frame clones and omits some. The data contain roughly 110,000 clones, around nine tenths of them singletons. Source: peripheral blood, taken on day 0 of AZD1222 vaccination. The receptors derive from an adult in good health. Both conserved end residues are part of each CDR3. A D gene is named only where the DNA matches it firmly. Some rows mark clone size as missing; the rest say once, few, many or name a class of expanded clone.

cdr3_length: 17
d_call: TRBD1
j_call: TRBJ2-2
clone_size: -
v_call: TRBV11-3
cdr3_aa: CASSLDRTGVNTGELFF
cdr3_nt: TGTGCCAGCAGCTTAGACCGGACAGGGGTGAACACCGGGGAGCTGTTTTTT

cdr3_length: 14
d_call: TRBD1
j_call: TRBJ1-2
clone_size: once
v_call: TRBV9
cdr3_aa: CASSGGTGFYGYTF
cdr3_nt: TGTGCCAGCAGCGGAGGGACAGGGTTCTATGGCTACACCTTC

cdr3_length: 15
d_call: TRBD1
j_call: TRBJ2-7
clone_size: many
v_call: TRBV18
cdr3_aa: CASSSGQGLRYEQYF
cdr3_nt: TGTGCCAGCTCATCGGGACAGGGACTTCGCTACGAGCAGTACTTC

cdr3_length: 16
d_call: TRBD1
j_call: TRBJ2-7
clone_size: -
v_call: TRBV6-6
cdr3_aa: CASSRVPGQGSYEQYF
cdr3_nt: TGTGCCAGCAGCCGGGTTCCGGGACAGGGCTCCTACGAGCAGTACTTC

cdr3_length: 16
d_call: TRBD1
j_call: TRBJ1-6
clone_size: -
v_call: TRBV5-6
cdr3_aa: CASRTVQGLGNSPLHF
cdr3_nt: TGTGCCAGCAGGACCGTACAGGGGTTAGGGAATTCACCCCTCCACTTT

cdr3_length: 15
d_call: -
j_call: TRBJ2-1
clone_size: -
v_call: TRBV9
cdr3_aa: CASSVAAGSYNEQFF
cdr3_nt: TGTGCCAGCAGCGTAGCAGCGGGCTCCTACAATGAGCAGTTCTTC

cdr3_length: 12
d_call: -
j_call: TRBJ1-1
clone_size: -
v_call: TRBV29-1
cdr3_aa: CSARTGNTEAFF
cdr3_nt: TGCAGCGCCCGTACAGGGAACACTGAAGCTTTCTTT

cdr3_length: 16
d_call: TRBD1
j_call: TRBJ2-1
clone_size: -
v_call: TRBV11-2
cdr3_aa: CASSFYGTGGSNEQFF
cdr3_nt: TGTGCCAGCAGCTTCTACGGGACAGGGGGGAGCAATGAGCAGTTCTTC

cdr3_length: 16
d_call: TRBD2
j_call: TRBJ2-2
clone_size: -
v_call: TRBV5-4
cdr3_aa: CASSSGTSGGLVELFF
cdr3_nt: TGTGCCAGCAGCTCCGGGACTAGCGGGGGGCTCGTGGAGCTGTTTTTT

cdr3_length: 14
d_call: -
j_call: TRBJ1-6
clone_size: -
v_call: TRBV2
cdr3_aa: CASSRTDDNSPLHF
cdr3_nt: TGTGCCAGCAGCCGGACAGATGATAATTCACCCCTCCACTTT

cdr3_length: 14
d_call: -
j_call: TRBJ2-7
clone_size: -
v_call: TRBV9
cdr3_aa: CASSADPAGREQYF
cdr3_nt: TGTGCCAGCAGCGCCGACCCCGCGGGGCGCGAGCAGTACTTC

cdr3_length: 17
d_call: -
j_call: TRBJ2-7
clone_size: -
v_call: TRBV4-1
cdr3_aa: CASSQDQAGAPAYEQYF
cdr3_nt: TGCGCCAGCAGCCAAGATCAGGCGGGGGCGCCGGCCTACGAGCAGTACTTC

cdr3_length: 13
d_call: -
j_call: TRBJ2-4
clone_size: -
v_call: TRBV19
cdr3_aa: CASGILAKNIQYF
cdr3_nt: TGTGCCAGTGGAATTCTAGCCAAAAACATTCAGTACTTC

cdr3_length: 13
d_call: -
j_call: TRBJ1-2
clone_size: -
v_call: TRBV19
cdr3_aa: CASSIKVYYGYTF
cdr3_nt: TGTGCCAGTAGTATAAAAGTGTACTATGGCTACACCTTC

cdr3_length: 13
d_call: -
j_call: TRBJ2-7
clone_size: -
v_call: TRBV29-1
cdr3_aa: CSVEDRRSYEQYF
cdr3_nt: TGCAGCGTTGAAGACAGGCGATCCTACGAGCAGTACTTC

cdr3_length: 15
d_call: TRBD1
j_call: TRBJ1-2
clone_size: -
v_call: TRBV6-2/TRBV6-3
cdr3_aa: CASSSRSTGGNGYTF
cdr3_nt: TGTGCCAGCAGTTCCCGCTCGACAGGGGGCAATGGCTACACCTTC

cdr3_length: 15
d_call: -
j_call: TRBJ1-5
clone_size: few
v_call: TRBV21-1
cdr3_aa: CASSHVLVGGQPQHF
cdr3_nt: TGTGCCAGCAGCCATGTCTTGGTAGGGGGGCAGCCCCAGCATTTT

cdr3_length: 14
d_call: TRBD2
j_call: TRBJ2-5
clone_size: -
v_call: TRBV6-5
cdr3_aa: CASRRAGGAETQYF
cdr3_nt: TGTGCCAGCAGGCGAGCGGGGGGGGCAGAGACCCAGTACTTC

cdr3_length: 14
d_call: -
j_call: TRBJ1-4
clone_size: -
v_call: TRBV5-5
cdr3_aa: CASSAGGTNEKLFF
cdr3_nt: TGTGCCAGCAGCGCCGGGGGGACTAATGAAAAACTGTTTTTT

cdr3_length: 16
d_call: -
j_call: TRBJ2-2
clone_size: -
v_call: TRBV7-3
cdr3_aa: CASSLGLGFGAGELFF
cdr3_nt: TGTGCCAGCAGCTTAGGGTTAGGGTTCGGGGCCGGGGAGCTGTTTTTT

cdr3_length: 10
d_call: -
j_call: TRBJ2-2
clone_size: -
v_call: TRBV10-3
cdr3_aa: CAIGAGELFF
cdr3_nt: TGTGCCATCGGGGCCGGGGAGCTGTTTTTT

cdr3_length: 16
d_call: TRBD1
j_call: TRBJ1-2
clone_size: once
v_call: TRBV10-2
cdr3_aa: CASSGRRTGGAVGYTF
cdr3_nt: TGCGCCAGCAGTGGCCGCCGGACAGGGGGCGCGGTTGGCTACACCTTC

cdr3_length: 16
d_call: TRBD1
j_call: TRBJ1-5
clone_size: -
v_call: TRBV18
cdr3_aa: CASSPGQGGSNQPQHF
cdr3_nt: TGTGCCAGCTCACCTGGACAGGGCGGGAGCAATCAGCCCCAGCATTTT

cdr3_length: 8
d_call: -
j_call: TRBJ1-2
clone_size: -
v_call: TRBV7-9
cdr3_aa: CASSFPTF
cdr3_nt: TGTGCCAGCAGCTTCCCCACCTTC

cdr3_length: 13
d_call: TRBD1
j_call: TRBJ1-5
clone_size: -
v_call: TRBV30
cdr3_aa: CAWSRQGNQPQHF
cdr3_nt: TGTGCCTGGAGTCGACAGGGGAACCAGCCCCAGCATTTT

cdr3_length: 18
d_call: TRBD1
j_call: TRBJ2-7
clone_size: -
v_call: TRBV18
cdr3_aa: CASSPEHTPGQGVYEQYF
cdr3_nt: TGTGCCAGCTCACCCGAACACACTCCGGGACAGGGGGTCTACGAGCAGTACTTC

cdr3_length: 15
d_call: TRBD1
j_call: TRBJ1-4
clone_size: -
v_call: TRBV18
cdr3_aa: CASSPGQGLDEKLFF
cdr3_nt: TGTGCCAGCTCACCGGGACAGGGGCTTGATGAAAAACTGTTTTTT

cdr3_length: 14
d_call: -
j_call: TRBJ2-3
clone_size: -
v_call: TRBV18
cdr3_aa: CASSADNLRDTQYF
cdr3_nt: TGTGCCAGCTCCGCGGACAACCTGAGGGATACGCAGTATTTT

cdr3_length: 17
d_call: TRBD1
j_call: TRBJ2-1
clone_size: -
v_call: TRBV27
cdr3_aa: CASSYGPGTGAYNEQFF
cdr3_nt: TGTGCCAGCAGTTATGGCCCCGGGACAGGGGCCTACAATGAGCAGTTCTTC

cdr3_length: 11
d_call: -
j_call: TRBJ2-7
clone_size: -
v_call: TRBV2
cdr3_aa: CASSDSYEQYF
cdr3_nt: TGTGCCAGCAGTGATAGCTACGAGCAGTACTTC

cdr3_length: 20
d_call: -
j_call: TRBJ1-1
clone_size: -
v_call: TRBV11-3
cdr3_aa: CASSRGAGSVGFGRNTEAFF
cdr3_nt: TGTGCCAGCAGCCGGGGGGCAGGGTCTGTGGGGTTCGGGAGGAACACTGAAGCTTTCTTT

cdr3_length: 14
d_call: -
j_call: TRBJ1-1
clone_size: -
v_call: TRBV6-1
cdr3_aa: CASSDTVRSTEAFF
cdr3_nt: TGTGCCAGCAGTGATACGGTGAGGAGCACTGAAGCTTTCTTT

cdr3_length: 15
d_call: TRBD2
j_call: TRBJ2-7
clone_size: -
v_call: TRBV9
cdr3_aa: CASSVGASGSYEQYF
cdr3_nt: TGTGCCAGCAGCGTAGGGGCTAGCGGCTCCTACGAGCAGTACTTC

cdr3_length: 16
d_call: TRBD2
j_call: TRBJ2-3
clone_size: -
v_call: TRBV4-3
cdr3_aa: CASSHNSGAWGDTQYF
cdr3_nt: TGCGCCAGCAGCCACAATAGCGGGGCTTGGGGAGATACGCAGTATTTT

cdr3_length: 12
d_call: TRBD1
j_call: TRBJ2-5
clone_size: -
v_call: TRBV6-5
cdr3_aa: CASRIGQGSEYF
cdr3_nt: TGTGCCAGCAGGATCGGACAGGGTAGTGAGTACTTC